This TCR beta chain was captured in a study of blood T cell repertoires in COVID-19. In the study overall: T cells, B-cell-depleted T cells, or PBMCs supplied cDNA or gDNA.

The CDR3 length is 13 residues. Trimming left V 7 bases short and J 5 bases short, with 17 bases between. Looked up from germline, CDR1 is SQVTM and CDR2 is ANQGSEA. The repertoire was sequenced with immunoSEQ multiplex PCR; TCRdb's copy has only in-frame clones and lacks some. Found here are just under 100,000 clones, more than 70% of them singletons; the top ten hold 10% to 15%. The rearrangement uses TRBV29-1 and TRBJ2-5; possible D gene TRBD1, 7 bases. The TCR comes from an older woman in a cohort sampled during active or convalescent COVID-19. Specimen: peripheral blood. CDR3 residues: CSAIKGAGETQYF. The CDR3 region has the DNA TGCAGCGCGATAAAGGGGGCGGGGGAGACCCAGTACTTC. Based on the CDR3 plus reference TRBV29-1 and TRBJ2-5, the full variable domain is SAVISQKPSRDICQRGTSLTIQCQVDSQVTMMFWYRQQPGQSLTLIATANQGSEATYESGFVIDKFPISRPNLTFSTLTVSNMSPEDSSIYLCSAIKGAGETQYFGPGTRLLVL.